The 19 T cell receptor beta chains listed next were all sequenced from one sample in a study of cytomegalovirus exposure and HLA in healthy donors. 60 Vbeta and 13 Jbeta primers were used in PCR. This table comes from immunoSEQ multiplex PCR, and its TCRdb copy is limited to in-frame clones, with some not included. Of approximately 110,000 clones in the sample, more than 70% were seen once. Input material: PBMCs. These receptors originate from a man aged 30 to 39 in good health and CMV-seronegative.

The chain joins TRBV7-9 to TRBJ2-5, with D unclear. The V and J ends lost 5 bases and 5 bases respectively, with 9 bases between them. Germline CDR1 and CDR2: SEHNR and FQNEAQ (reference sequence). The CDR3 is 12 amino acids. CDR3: CASSLRPETQYF. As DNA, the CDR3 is TGTGCCAGCAGCCTACGTCCGGAGACCCAGTACTTC.

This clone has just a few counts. CDR3 in amino acids: CASSVRQDNEQFF. CDR3 nucleotide sequence: TGTGCCAGCAGCGTACGGCAGGACAATGAGCAGTTCTTC. V usage is TRBV9 and J usage is TRBJ2-1; D is undetermined. Germline CDR1 is SGDLS and CDR2 is YYNGEE. Trimming removed 1 base from V and 5 bases from J, with 7 bases in between. The CDR3 loop spans 13 amino acids. Complete variable domain (other parts from reference TRBV9 and TRBJ2-1): DSGVTQTPKHLITATGQRVTLRCSPRSGDLSVYWYQQSLDQGLQFLIQYYNGEERAKGNILERFSAQQFPDLHSELNLSSLELGDSALYFCASSVRQDNEQFFGPGTRLTVL.

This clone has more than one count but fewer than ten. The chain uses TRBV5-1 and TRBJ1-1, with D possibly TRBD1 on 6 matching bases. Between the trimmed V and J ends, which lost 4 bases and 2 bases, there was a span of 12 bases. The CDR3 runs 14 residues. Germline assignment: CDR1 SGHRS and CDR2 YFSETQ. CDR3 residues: CASSVQGANTEAFF. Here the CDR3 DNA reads TGCGCCAGCAGCGTACAGGGAGCCAACACTGAAGCTTTCTTT.

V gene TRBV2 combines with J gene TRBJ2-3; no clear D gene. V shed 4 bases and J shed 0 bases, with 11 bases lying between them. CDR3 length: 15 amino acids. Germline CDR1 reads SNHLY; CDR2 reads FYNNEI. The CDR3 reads CASSGRQTSTDTQYF. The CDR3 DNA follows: TGTGCCAGCAGTGGGCGACAAACCAGCACAGATACGCAGTATTTT.

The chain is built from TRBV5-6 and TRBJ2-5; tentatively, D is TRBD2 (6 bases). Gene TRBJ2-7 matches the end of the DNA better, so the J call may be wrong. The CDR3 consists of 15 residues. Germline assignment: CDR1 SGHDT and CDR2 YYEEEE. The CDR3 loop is CASSPHGGSSYEQYF. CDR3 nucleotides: TGTGCCAGCAGCCCACATGGGGGGTCGTCCTACGAGCAGTACTTC.

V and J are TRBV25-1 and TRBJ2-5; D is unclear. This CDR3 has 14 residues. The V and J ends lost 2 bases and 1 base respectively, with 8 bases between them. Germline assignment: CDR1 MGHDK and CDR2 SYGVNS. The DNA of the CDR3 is TGTGCCAGCAGTGAACCGGGTTTCCAAGAGACCCAGTACTTC. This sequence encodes CASSEPGFQETQYF.

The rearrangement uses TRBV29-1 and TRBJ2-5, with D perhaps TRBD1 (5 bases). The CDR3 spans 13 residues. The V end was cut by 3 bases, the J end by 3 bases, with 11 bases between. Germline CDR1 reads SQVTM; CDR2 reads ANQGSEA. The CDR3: CSVDPQGKETQYF. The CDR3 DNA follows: TGCAGCGTTGACCCCCAGGGAAAAGAGACCCAGTACTTC.

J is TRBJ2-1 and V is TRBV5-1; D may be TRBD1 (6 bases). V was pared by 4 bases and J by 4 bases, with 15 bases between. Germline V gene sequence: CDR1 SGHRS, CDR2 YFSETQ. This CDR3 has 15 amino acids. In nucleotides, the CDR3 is TGCGCCAGCAGCCCCGGACAGCCGGTATACAATGAGCAGTTCTTC. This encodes CASSPGQPVYNEQFF.

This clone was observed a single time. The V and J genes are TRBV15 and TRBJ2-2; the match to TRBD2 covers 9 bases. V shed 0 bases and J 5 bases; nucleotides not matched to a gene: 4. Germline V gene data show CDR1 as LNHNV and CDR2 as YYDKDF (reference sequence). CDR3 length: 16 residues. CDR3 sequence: CATSRDRGRETGELFF. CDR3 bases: TGTGCCACCAGCAGAGATCGCGGGAGGGAAACCGGGGAGCTGTTTTTT.

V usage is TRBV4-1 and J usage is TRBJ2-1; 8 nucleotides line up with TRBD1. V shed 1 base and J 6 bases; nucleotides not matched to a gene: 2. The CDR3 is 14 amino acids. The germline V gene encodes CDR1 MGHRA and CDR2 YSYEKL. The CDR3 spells CASSQVDRGNEQFF. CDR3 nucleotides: TGCGCCAGCAGCCAAGTCGACAGGGGCAATGAGCAGTTCTTC.

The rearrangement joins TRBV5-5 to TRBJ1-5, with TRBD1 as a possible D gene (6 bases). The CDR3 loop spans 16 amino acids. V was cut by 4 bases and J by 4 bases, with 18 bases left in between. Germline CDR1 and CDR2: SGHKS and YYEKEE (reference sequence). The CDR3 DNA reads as TGTGCCAGCAGCAAAAGCTGGACAGACGGAAATCAGCCCCAGCATTTT. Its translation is CASSKSWTDGNQPQHF.

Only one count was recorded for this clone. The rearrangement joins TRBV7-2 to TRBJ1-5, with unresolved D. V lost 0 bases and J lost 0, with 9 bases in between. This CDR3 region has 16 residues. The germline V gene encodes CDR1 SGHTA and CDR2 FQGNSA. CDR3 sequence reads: CASSLAAVNSNQPQHF. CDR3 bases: TGTGCCAGCAGCTTAGCGGCAGTGAATAGCAATCAGCCCCAGCATTTT.

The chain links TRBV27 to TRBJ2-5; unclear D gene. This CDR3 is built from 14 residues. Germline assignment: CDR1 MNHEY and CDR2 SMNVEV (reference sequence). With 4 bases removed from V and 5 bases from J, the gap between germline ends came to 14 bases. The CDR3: CASSSFRPHETQYF. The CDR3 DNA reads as TGTGCCAGCAGTTCGTTCAGGCCCCACGAGACCCAGTACTTC.

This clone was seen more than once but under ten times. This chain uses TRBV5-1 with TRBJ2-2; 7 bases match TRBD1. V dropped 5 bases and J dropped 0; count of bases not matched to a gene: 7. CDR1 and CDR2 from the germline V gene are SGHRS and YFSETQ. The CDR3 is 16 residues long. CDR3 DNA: TGCGCCAGCAGTCAGACCGGGACAGCGAACACCGGGGAGCTGTTTTTT. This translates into CASSQTGTANTGELFF.

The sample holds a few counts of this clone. The CDR3 DNA is TGTGCCAGCAGTAGGGACATTTATAGCAATCAGCCCCAGCATTTT. This encodes CASSRDIYSNQPQHF. The chain combines TRBV6-1 with TRBJ1-5; TRBD1 is a possible D gene (6 bases). Germline lookup yields CDR1 MNHNS and CDR2 SASEGT. V was pared by 5 bases and J by 0 bases, with 11 bases between. This CDR3 has 15 amino acids.

DNA for the CDR3: TGTGCCAGTAGCCCTTCTTTTGGGACAGGGGTAACCGGGGAGCTGTTTTTT. It is translated as CASSPSFGTGVTGELFF. The rearrangement links TRBV19 to TRBJ2-2; 10 bases align to TRBD1. This CDR3 has 17 amino acids. CDR1 LNHDA and CDR2 SQIVND come from the germline V gene (reference sequence). V lost 6 bases and J lost 5; bases outside the gene matches: 12.

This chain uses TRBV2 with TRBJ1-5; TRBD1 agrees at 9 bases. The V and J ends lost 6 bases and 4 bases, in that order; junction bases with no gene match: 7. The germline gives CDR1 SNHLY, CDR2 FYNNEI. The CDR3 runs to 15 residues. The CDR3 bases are TGTGCCAGCAGACGGGACAGGGTCTCGAATCAGCCCCAGCATTTT. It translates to CASRRDRVSNQPQHF.

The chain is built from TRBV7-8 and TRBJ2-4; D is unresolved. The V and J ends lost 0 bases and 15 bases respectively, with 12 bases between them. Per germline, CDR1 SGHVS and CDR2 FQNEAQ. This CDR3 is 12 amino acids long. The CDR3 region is CASSLAGLRWYF. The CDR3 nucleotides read TGTGCCAGCAGCTTAGCGGGCCTAAGGTGGTACTTC.

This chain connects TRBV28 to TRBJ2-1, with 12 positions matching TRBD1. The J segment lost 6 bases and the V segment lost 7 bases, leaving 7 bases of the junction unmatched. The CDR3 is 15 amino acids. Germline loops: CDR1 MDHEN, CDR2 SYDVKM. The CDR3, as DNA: TGTGCCAGCACGACTCCGGGACAGGGGGCCAATGAGCAGTTCTTC. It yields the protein CASTTPGQGANEQFF.